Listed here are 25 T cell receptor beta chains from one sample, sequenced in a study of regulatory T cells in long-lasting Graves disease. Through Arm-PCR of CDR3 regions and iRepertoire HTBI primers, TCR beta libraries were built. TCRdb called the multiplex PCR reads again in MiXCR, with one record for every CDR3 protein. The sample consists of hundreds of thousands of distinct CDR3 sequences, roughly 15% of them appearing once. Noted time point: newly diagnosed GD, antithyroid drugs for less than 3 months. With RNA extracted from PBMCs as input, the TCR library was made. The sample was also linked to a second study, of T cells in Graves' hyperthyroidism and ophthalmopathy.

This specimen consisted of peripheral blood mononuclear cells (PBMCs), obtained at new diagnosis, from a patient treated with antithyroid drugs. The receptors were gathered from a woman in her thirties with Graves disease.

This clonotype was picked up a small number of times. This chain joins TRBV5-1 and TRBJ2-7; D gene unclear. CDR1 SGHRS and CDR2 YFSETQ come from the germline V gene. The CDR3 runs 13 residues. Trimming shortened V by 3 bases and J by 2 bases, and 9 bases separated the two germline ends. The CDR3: CASSYRSAYEQYF. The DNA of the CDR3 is TGCGCCAGCAGCTACCGATCCGCCTACGAGCAGTACTTC.

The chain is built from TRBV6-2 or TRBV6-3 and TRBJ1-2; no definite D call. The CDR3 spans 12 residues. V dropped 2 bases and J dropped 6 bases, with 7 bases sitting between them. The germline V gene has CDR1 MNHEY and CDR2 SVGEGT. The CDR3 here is CASSYGPNGYTF. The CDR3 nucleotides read TGTGCCAGCAGTTACGGCCCTAATGGCTACACCTTC.

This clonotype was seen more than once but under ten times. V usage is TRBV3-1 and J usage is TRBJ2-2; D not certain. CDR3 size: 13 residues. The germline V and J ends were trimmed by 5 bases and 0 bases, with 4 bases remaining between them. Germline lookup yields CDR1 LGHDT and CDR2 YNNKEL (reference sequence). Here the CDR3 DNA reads TGTGCCAGCAGCTACTCGAACACCGGGGAGCTGTTTTTT. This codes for CASSYSNTGELFF.

The chain's CDR3 is CASSFSGGASNQPQHF. The CDR3 DNA sequence: TGTGCCAGCAGCTTTTCAGGGGGAGCGAGCAATCAGCCCCAGCATTTT. This rearrangement joins TRBV5-6 to TRBJ1-5; 7 nucleotides align to TRBD1. Germline CDR1 reads SGHDT; CDR2 reads YYEEEE. The CDR3 runs to 16 residues. V shed 2 bases and J 1 base; nucleotides not matched to a gene: 6.

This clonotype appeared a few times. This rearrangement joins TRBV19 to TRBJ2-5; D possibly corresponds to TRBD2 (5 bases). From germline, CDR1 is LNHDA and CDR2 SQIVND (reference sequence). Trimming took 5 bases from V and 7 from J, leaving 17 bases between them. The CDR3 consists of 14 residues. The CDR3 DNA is TGTGCCAGTAGTCTAACGGACCGAGCGGTGACCCAGTACTTC. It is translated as CASSLTDRAVTQYF.

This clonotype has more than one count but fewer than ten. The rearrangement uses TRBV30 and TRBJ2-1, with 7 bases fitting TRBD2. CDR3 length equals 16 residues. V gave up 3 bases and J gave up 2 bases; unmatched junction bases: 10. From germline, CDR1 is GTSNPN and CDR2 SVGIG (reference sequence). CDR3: CAWSLPAGATYNEQFF. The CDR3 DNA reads TGTGCCTGGAGCCTACCCGCGGGAGCCACCTACAATGAGCAGTTCTTC.

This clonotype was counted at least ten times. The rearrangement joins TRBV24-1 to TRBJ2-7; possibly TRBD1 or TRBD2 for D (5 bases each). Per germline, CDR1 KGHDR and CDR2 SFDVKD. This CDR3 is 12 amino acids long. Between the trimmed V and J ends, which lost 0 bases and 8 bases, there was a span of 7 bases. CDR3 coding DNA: TGTGCCACCAGTGATTTGGGGACGAAGCAGTACTTC. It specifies CATSDLGTKQYF.

Here the CDR3 reads CSAIDTGELFF. In DNA form, the CDR3 reads TGCAGTGCTATCGACACCGGGGAGCTGTTTTTT. The chain links TRBV20-1 to TRBJ2-2; D gene ambiguous. The germline V and J ends were trimmed by 4 bases and 3 bases, with 3 bases remaining between them. The CDR3 extends over 11 amino acids. CDR1 and CDR2 from the germline V gene are DFQATT and SNEGSKA (reference sequence).

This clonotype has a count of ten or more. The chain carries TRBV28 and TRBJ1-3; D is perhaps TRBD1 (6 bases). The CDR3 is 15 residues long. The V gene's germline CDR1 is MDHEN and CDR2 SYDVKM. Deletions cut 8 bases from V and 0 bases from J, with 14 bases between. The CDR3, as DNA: TGTGCCAGCTCGGCGACAGGCAGCTCTGGAAACACCATATATTTT. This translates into CASSATGSSGNTIYF.

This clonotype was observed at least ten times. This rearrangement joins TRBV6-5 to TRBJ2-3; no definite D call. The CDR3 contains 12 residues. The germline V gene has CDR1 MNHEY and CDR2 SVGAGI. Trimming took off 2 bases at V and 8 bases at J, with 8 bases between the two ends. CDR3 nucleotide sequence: TGTGCCAGCAGTTACGACGGCCTTACGCAGTATTTT. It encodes CASSYDGLTQYF.

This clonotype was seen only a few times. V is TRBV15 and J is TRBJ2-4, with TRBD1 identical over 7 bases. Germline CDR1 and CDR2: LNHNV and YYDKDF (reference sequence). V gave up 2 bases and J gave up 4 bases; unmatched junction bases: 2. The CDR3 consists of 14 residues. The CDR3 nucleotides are TGTGCCACCAGCAGACCACAGGGGAAAAACATTCAGTACTTC. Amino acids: CATSRPQGKNIQYF.

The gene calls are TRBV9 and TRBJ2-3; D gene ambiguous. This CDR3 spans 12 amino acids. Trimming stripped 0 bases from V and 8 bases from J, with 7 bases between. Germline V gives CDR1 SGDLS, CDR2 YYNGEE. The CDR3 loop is CASSVEARTQYF. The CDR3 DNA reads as TGTGCCAGCAGCGTAGAAGCGCGTACGCAGTATTTT.

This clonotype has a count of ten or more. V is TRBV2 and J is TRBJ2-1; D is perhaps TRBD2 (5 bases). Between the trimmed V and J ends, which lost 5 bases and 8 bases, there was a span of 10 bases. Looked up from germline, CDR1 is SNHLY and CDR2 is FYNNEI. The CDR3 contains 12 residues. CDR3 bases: TGTGCCAGCAGTCCCTGGCGGGATGAGCAGTTCTTC. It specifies CASSPWRDEQFF. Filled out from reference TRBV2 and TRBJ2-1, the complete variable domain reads EPEVTQTPSHQVTQMGQEVILRCVPISNHLYFYWYRQILGQKVEFLVSFYNNEISEKSEIFDDQFSVERPDGSNFTLKIRSTKLEDSAMYFCASSPWRDEQFFGPGTRLTVL.

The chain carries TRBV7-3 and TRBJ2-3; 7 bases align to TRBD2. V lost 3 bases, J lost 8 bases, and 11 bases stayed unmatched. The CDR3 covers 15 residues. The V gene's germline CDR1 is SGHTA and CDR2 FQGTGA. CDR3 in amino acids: CASSFRGSGAGTQYF. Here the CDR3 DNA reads TGTGCCAGCAGCTTTCGCGGGAGTGGGGCAGGTACGCAGTATTTT.

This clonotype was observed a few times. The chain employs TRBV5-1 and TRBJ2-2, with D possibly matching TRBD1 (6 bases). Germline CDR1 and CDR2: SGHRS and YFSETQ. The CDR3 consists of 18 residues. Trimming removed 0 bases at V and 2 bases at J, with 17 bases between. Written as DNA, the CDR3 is TGCGCCAGCAGCTTGGGCCCTAGGGGGACCGGAAACACCGGGGAGCTGTTTTTT. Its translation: CASSLGPRGTGNTGELFF.

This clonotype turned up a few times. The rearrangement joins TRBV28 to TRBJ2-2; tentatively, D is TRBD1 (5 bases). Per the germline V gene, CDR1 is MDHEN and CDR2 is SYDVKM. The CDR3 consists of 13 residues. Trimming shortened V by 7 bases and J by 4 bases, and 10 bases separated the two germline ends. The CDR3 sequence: CASTIRGTGELFF. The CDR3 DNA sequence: TGTGCCAGCACCATTAGGGGCACCGGGGAGCTGTTTTTT.

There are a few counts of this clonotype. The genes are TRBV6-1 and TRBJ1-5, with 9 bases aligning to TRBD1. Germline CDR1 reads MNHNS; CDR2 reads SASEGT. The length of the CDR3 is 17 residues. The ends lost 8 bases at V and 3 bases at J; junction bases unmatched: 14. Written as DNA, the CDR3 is TGTGCCAGCCCTTCAACCGGGACAGGGTTGATCAATCAGCCCCAGCATTTT. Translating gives CASPSTGTGLINQPQHF.

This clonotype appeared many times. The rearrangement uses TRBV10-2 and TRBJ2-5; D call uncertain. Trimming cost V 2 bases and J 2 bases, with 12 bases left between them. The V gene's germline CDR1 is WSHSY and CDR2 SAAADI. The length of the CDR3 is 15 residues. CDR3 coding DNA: TGCGCCAGCAGTGAGACTGGCGGCAGACAAGAGACCCAGTACTTC. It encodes CASSETGGRQETQYF.

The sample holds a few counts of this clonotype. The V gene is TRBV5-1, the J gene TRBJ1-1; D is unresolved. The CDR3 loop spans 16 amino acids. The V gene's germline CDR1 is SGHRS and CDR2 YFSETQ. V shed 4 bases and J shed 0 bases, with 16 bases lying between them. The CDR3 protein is CASSRWARQLNTEAFF. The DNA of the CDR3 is TGCGCCAGCAGCCGTTGGGCCCGGCAGCTGAACACTGAAGCTTTCTTT.

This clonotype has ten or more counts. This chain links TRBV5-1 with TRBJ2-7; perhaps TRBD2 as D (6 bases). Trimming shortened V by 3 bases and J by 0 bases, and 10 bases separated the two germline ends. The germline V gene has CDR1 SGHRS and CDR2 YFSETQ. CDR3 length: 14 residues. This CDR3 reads CASSSERASYEQYF. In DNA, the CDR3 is TGCGCCAGCAGCTCAGAGCGGGCCTCCTACGAGCAGTACTTC. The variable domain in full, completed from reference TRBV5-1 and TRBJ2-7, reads KAGVTQTPRYLIKTRGQQVTLSCSPISGHRSVSWYQQTPGQGLQFLFEYFSETQRNKGNFPGRFSGRQFSNSRSEMNVSTLELGDSALYLCASSSERASYEQYFGPGTRLTVT.

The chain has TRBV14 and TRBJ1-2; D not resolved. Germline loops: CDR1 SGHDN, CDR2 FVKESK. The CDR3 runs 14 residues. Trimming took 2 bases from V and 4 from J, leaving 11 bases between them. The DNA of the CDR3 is TGTGCCAGCAGCCAATTCGGCGGGTCCTATGGCTACACCTTC. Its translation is CASSQFGGSYGYTF.

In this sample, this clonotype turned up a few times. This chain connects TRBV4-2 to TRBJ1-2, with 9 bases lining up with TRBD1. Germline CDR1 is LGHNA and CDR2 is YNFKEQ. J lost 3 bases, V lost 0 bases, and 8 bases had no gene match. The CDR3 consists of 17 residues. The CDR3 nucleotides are TGTGCCAGCAGCCAAGATGGCACAGGGGGCTTCGACTATGGCTACACCTTC. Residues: CASSQDGTGGFDYGYTF.

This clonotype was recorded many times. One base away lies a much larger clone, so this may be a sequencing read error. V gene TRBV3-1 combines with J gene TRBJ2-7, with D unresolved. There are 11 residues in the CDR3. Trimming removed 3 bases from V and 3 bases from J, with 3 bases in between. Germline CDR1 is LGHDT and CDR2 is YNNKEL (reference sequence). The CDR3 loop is CASSHSYEQYF. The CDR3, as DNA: TGTGCCAGCAGCCACAGCTACGAGCAGTACTTC.

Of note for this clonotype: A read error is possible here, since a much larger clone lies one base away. The CDR3 loop is CAISDRPGENSLLHF. DNA of the CDR3: TGTGCCATCAGTGATCGGCCAGGGGAAAATTCACTCCTCCACTTT. The chain couples TRBV10-3 to TRBJ1-6, with D possibly matching TRBD1 (6 bases). The CDR3 runs 15 residues. Germline V gives CDR1 ENHRY, CDR2 SYGVKD.

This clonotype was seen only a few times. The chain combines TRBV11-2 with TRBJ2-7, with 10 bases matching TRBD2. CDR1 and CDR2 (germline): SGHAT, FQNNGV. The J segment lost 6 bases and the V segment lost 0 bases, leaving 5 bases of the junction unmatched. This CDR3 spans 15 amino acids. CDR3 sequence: CASSLDSLAGAEQYF. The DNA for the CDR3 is TGTGCCAGCAGCTTAGATAGCCTAGCGGGGGCCGAGCAGTACTTC.